Listed below are T cell receptor beta chains from one sample, sequenced in a study of human T cells and chemical hapten exposure. Via MiXCR, TCRdb re-called the RACE reads, giving one row per CDR3 protein. This sample has about 57,000 distinct CDR3 sequences, with approximately 9.3% found just once. Here the sequenced sample was whole blood, taken in connection with sensitization to the hapten diphenylcyclopropenone (DPC). The receptor source for this set is a woman aged 40-49 years with alopecia areata. Some clones in this sample may be carry-over from other donors' samples. Both conserved end residues are trimmed from each CDR3. Fields, in order: J gene, D gene, V gene, CDR3 protein. The D gene is left open where the match is weak.

TRBJ2-5 TRBD1 TRBV19 ASSFGTALGETQY
TRBJ2-1 TRBD2 TRBV11-2 ASNPAGTSGNEQF
TRBJ2-3 - TRBV20-1 SGSPLRDTQY
TRBJ2-1 - TRBV19 ASRVGDEQF
TRBJ1-4 - TRBV7-2 ASSLAGPLGEKLF
TRBJ2-1 TRBD2 TRBV5-6 ASSLELAGGGKQF
TRBJ1-5 - TRBV6-2/TRBV6-3 ASRKGWGADNQPQH
TRBJ1-2 - TRBV10-3 AISDYGYT
TRBJ1-6 - TRBV4-1 ASSQEASYNSPLH
TRBJ1-1 - TRBV12-3/TRBV12-4 ASNIGTGFAEAF
TRBJ2-4 - TRBV20-1 SAKGLVNIQY
TRBJ1-1 - TRBV9 ASSVGAEMGTEAF
TRBJ1-3 - TRBV18 ASSLRGGLSGNTIY
TRBJ2-3 TRBD1 TRBV19 ASSLGQAGYRADTQY
TRBJ1-1 - TRBV7-9 ASSLDRFTNTEAF
TRBJ2-3 TRBD1 TRBV2 ASSGWTGGTDTQY
TRBJ2-7 TRBD2 TRBV29-1 SVGRGYEQY
TRBJ1-2 - TRBV4-2 ASSHAGPTNYGYT
TRBJ2-4 - TRBV7-2 ASSFWDTQEKNIQY
TRBJ2-1 TRBD2 TRBV12-3/TRBV12-4 ASSPGLAGGLGQF
TRBJ2-1 - TRBV30 AWSAYPTRVNEQF
TRBJ1-3 - TRBV27 ASSPAEASGNTIY
TRBJ1-1 - TRBV29-1 SVYRDMNTEAF
TRBJ1-5 - TRBV27 ASSLRVNQPQH
TRBJ2-1 TRBD2 TRBV7-2 ASSPRVAGHSSPTYNEQF
TRBJ2-7 - TRBV12-3/TRBV12-4 ASSPGSWRSYEQY
TRBJ1-5 - TRBV5-1 ASSSGAGNQPQH
TRBJ2-7 TRBD1 TRBV18 ASSQDRGDEYEQY
TRBJ2-2 - TRBV9 ASTALTGELF
TRBJ2-1 - TRBV3-1 ASSPLSDNEQF
TRBJ1-6 - TRBV6-4 ASSEEAGSNSPLH
TRBJ2-5 TRBD2 TRBV3-1 ASSPLAEVGETQY
TRBJ2-1 TRBD2 TRBV28 ASSLAGTSGYNEQF
TRBJ1-1 - TRBV5-5 ASSLEQLGTEAF
TRBJ1-5 - TRBV15 ATSRDRAALEPQH
TRBJ1-1 - TRBV29-1 SVSDSPNTEAF
TRBJ1-5 - TRBV6-6 ASSYPGQPQH
TRBJ2-3 TRBD1 TRBV7-6 ASSPQGTGVTDTQY
TRBJ1-1 TRBD1 TRBV5-1 ASSLVPPGQGITEAF
TRBJ2-1 - TRBV28 ASSFPAGNEQF
TRBJ2-3 TRBD2 TRBV2 ASSVAGGADTQY
TRBJ1-1 - TRBV5-4 ASSSGRNTEAF
TRBJ2-2 TRBD1 TRBV7-8 ASSYGTGSTGELF
TRBJ1-2 - TRBV7-9 ASSLVQGNGYT
TRBJ1-6 - TRBV12-3/TRBV12-4 ASSLGGSRDSPLH
TRBJ1-5 - TRBV28 ASSLLGREGQPQH
TRBJ1-1 TRBD1 TRBV6-6 ASSYRGPTEAF
TRBJ2-5 - TRBV6-2/TRBV6-3 ASSYALETQY
TRBJ2-7 - TRBV28 ASRGDSYEQY